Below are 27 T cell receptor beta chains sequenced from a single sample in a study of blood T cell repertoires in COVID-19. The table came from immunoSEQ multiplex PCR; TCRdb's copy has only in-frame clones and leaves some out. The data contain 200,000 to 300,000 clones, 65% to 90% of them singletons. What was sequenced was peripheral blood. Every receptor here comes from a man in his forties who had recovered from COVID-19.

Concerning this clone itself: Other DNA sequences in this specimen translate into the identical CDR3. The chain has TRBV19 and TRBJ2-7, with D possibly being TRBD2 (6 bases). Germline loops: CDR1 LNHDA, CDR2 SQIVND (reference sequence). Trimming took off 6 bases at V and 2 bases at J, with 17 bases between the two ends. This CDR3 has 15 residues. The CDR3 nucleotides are TGTGCCAGTAGCCCTCGGGGTGGGACTCCCTACGAGCAGTACTTC. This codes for CASSPRGGTPYEQYF.

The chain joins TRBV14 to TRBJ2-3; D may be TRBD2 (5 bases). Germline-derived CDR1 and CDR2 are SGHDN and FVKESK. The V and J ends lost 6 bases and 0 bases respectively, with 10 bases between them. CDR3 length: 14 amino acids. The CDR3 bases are TGTGCCAGCAGAGAGAGGACTAGCACAGATACGCAGTATTTT. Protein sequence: CASRERTSTDTQYF.

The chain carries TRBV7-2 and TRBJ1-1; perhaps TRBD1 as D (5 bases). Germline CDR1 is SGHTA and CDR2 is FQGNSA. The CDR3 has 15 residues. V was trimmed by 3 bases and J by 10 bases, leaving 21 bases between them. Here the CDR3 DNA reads TGTGCCAGCAGCTTGGAATCCGGGGGAACAGTGACAGCTTTCTTT. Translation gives CASSLESGGTVTAFF.

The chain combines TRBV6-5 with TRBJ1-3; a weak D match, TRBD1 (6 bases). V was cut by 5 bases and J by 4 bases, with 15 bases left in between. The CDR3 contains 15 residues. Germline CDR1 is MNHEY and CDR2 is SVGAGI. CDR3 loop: CASSHLTDRGNTIYF. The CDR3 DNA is TGTGCCAGCAGTCACCTCACAGACAGGGGAAACACCATATATTTT.

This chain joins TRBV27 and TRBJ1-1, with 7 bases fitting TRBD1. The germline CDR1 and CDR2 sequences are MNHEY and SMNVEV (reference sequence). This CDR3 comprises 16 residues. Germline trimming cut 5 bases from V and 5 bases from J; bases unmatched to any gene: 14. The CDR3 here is CASSKKTGVVGTEAFF. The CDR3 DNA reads TGTGCCAGCAGTAAAAAAACAGGGGTTGTTGGGACTGAAGCTTTCTTT.

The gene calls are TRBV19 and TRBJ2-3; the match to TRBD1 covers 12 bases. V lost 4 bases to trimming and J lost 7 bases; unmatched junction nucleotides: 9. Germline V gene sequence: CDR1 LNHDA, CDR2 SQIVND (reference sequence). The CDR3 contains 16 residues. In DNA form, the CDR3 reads TGTGCCAGTAGTAGTACTCGGGACAGGGGGCTATATACGCAGTATTTT. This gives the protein CASSSTRDRGLYTQYF.

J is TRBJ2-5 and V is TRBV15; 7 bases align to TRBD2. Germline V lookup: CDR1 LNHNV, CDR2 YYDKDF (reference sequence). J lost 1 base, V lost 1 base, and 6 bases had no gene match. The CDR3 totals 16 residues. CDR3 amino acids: CATSRGGAGPQETQYF. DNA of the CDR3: TGTGCCACCAGCAGAGGAGGAGCGGGGCCCCAAGAGACCCAGTACTTC.

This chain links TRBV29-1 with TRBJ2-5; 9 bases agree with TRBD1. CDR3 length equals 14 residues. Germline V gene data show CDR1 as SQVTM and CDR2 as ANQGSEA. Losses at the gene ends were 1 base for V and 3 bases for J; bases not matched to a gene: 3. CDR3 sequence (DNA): TGCAGCGTTGAAGCTGACAGGGGGAAAGAGACCCAGTACTTC. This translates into CSVEADRGKETQYF.

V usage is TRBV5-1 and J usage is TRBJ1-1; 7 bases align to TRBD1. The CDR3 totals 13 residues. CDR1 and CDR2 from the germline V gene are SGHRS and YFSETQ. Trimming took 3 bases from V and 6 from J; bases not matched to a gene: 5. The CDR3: CASSYSGTAEAFF. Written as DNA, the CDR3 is TGCGCCAGCAGCTACTCCGGGACAGCTGAAGCTTTCTTT.

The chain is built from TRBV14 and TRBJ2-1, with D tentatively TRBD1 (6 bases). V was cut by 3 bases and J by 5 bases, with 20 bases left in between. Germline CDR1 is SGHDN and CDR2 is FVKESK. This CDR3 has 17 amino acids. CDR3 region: CASSQVIGTFGDNEQFF. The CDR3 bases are TGTGCCAGCAGCCAGGTCATCGGGACATTCGGTGACAATGAGCAGTTCTTC.

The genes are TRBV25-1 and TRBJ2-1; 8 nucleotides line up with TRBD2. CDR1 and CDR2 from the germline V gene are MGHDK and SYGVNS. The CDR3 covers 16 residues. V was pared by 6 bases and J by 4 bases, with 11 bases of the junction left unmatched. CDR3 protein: CASSGAGAGGYNEQFF. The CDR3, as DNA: TGTGCCAGCAGCGGGGCTGGGGCGGGGGGATACAATGAGCAGTTCTTC.

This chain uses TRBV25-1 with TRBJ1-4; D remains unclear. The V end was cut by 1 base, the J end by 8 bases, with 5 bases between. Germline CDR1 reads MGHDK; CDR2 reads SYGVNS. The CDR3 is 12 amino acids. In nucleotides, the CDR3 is TGTGCCAGCAGTGAATTCCAGGAAAAACTGTTTTTT. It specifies CASSEFQEKLFF. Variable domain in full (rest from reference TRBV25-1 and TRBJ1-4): EADIYQTPRYLVIGTGKKITLECSQTMGHDKMYWYQQDPGMELHLIHYSYGVNSTEKGDLSSESTVSRIRTEHFPLTLESARPSHTSQYLCASSEFQEKLFFGSGTQLSVL.

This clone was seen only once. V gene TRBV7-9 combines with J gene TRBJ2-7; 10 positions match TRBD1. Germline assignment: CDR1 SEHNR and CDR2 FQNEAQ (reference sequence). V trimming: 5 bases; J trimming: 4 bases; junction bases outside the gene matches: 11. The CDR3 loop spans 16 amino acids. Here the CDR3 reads CASSPSPDRGKYEQYF. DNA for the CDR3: TGTGCCAGCAGCCCATCTCCGGACAGGGGGAAATACGAGCAGTACTTC. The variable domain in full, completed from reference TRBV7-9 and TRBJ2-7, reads DTGVSQNPRHKITKRGQNVTFRCDPISEHNRLYWYRQTLGQGPEFLTYFQNEAQLEKSRLLSDRFSAERPKGSFSTLEIQRTEQGDSAMYLCASSPSPDRGKYEQYFGPGTRLTVT.

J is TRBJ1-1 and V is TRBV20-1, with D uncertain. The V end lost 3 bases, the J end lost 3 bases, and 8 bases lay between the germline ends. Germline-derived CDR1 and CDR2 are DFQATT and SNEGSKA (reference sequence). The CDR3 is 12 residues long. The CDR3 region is CSASPGYTEAFF. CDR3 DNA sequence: TGCAGTGCTAGTCCGGGGTACACTGAAGCTTTCTTT.

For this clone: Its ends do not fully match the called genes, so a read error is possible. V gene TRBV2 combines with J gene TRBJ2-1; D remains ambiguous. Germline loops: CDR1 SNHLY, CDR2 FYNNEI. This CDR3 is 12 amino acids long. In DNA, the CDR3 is TGTGCCAGCACCCCCGTCGGCGGCTCCCCGGTCTTC. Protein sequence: CASTPVGGSPVF.

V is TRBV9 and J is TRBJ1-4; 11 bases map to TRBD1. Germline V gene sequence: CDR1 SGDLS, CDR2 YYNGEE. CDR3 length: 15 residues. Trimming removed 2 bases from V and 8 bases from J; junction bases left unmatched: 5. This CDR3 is CASSVGQGGQEKLFF. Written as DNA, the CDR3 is TGTGCCAGCAGCGTGGGACAGGGGGGTCAAGAAAAACTGTTTTTT.

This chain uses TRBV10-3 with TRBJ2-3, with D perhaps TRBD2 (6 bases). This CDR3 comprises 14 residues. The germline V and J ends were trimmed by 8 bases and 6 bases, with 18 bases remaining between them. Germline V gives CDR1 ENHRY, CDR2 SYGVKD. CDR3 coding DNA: TGTGCCATCTCGGGGGTGGGGGAAAACGATACGCAGTATTTT. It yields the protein CAISGVGENDTQYF.

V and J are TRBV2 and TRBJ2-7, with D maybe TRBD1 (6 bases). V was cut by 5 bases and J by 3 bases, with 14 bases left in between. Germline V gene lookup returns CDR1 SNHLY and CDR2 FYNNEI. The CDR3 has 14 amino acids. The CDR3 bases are TGTGCCAGCAGTAGTCGGGACACCTTCTACGAGCAGTACTTC. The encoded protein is CASSSRDTFYEQYF.

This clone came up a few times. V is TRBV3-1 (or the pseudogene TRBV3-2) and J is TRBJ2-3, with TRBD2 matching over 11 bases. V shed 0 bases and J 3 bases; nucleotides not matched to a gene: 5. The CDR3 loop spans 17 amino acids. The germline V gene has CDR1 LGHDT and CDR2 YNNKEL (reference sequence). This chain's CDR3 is CASSQELAGVLTDTQYF. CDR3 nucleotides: TGTGCCAGCAGCCAAGAACTAGCGGGAGTCCTGACAGATACGCAGTATTTT.

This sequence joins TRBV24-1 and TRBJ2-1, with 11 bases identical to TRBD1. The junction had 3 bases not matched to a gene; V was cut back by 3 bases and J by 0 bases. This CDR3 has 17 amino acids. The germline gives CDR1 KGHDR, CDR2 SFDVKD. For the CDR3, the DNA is TGTGCCACCAGTGATAGGACAGGGGGCGGCTCCTACAATGAGCAGTTCTTC. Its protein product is CATSDRTGGGSYNEQFF.

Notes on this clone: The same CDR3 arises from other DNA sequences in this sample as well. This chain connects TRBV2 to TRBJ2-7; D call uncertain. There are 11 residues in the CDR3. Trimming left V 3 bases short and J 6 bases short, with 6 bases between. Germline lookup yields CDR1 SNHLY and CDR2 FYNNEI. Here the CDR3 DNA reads TGTGCCAGCAGTGATTCTCGCGAGCAGTACTTC. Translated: CASSDSREQYF.

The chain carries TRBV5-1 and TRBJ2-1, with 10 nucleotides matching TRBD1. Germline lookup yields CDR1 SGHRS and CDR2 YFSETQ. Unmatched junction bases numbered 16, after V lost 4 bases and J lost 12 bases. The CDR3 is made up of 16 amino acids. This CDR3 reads CASSPPGQGSLLGQFF. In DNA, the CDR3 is TGCGCCAGCAGCCCTCCGGGACAGGGGTCTCTCCTAGGGCAGTTCTTC.

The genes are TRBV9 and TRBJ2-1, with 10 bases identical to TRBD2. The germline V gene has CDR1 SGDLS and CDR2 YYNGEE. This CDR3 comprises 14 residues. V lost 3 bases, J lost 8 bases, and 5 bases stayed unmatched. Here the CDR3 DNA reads TGTGCCAGCAGCGGGCTAGCGGGAGCCCATGAGCAGTTCTTC. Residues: CASSGLAGAHEQFF.

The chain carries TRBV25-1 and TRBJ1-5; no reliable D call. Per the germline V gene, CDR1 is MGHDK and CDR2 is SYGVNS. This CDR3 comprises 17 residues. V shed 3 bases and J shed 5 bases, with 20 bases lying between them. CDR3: CASSDGSRSVVDQPQHF. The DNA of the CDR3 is TGTGCCAGCAGTGACGGGAGTAGGTCGGTTGTGGATCAGCCCCAGCATTTT.

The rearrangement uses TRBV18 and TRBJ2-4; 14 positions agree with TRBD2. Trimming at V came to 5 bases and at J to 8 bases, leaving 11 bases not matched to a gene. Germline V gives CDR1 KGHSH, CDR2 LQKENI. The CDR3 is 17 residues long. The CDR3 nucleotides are TGTGCCAGCTCATCGGGGACTAGCGGGGGTTTCCTGGACATTCAGTACTTC. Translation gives CASSSGTSGGFLDIQYF.

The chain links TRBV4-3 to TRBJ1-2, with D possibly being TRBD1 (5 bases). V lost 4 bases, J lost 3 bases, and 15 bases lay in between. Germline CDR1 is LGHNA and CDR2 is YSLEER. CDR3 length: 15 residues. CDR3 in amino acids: CASSPAGGEDYGYTF. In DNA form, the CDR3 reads TGCGCCAGCAGCCCTGCTGGGGGGGAAGACTATGGCTACACCTTC.

This chain's CDR3 is CASSQMRTGELFF. CDR3 sequence (DNA): TGTGCCAGCAGTCAAATGAGAACCGGGGAGCTGTTTTTT. The chain employs TRBV6-2 or TRBV6-3 and TRBJ2-2; no definite D call. Looked up from germline, CDR1 is MNHEY and CDR2 is SVGEGT. Trimming cost V 5 bases and J 5 bases, with 9 bases left between them. CDR3 length: 13 residues.